Following are 32 T cell receptor beta chains from one sample sequenced in a study of neurological immune-mediated disorders. In TCRdb, the 5' RACE reads were re-called with MiXCR into one record per CDR3 protein. The table records 45,000 to 50,000 distinct CDR3 sequences, less than 4% of them present only once. What was sequenced was PBMCs. The receptors were gathered from a woman aged 50 to 65 with multiple sclerosis.

There are many counts of this clonotype. The chain's CDR3 is CASSVRGGMFETQYF. CDR3 sequence (DNA): TGTGCCAGCAGTGTAAGGGGGGGGATGTTTGAGACCCAGTACTTC. This chain joins TRBV2 and TRBJ2-5; D is perhaps TRBD2 (7 bases). Germline values: CDR1 SNHLY, CDR2 FYNNEI. Trimming stripped 4 bases from V and 5 bases from J, with 17 bases between. This CDR3 contains 15 residues.

This clonotype has a count of ten or more. The rearrangement links TRBV7-2 to TRBJ2-3, with 12 bases aligning to TRBD2. The ends lost 4 bases at V and 6 bases at J; junction bases unmatched: 14. The length of the CDR3 is 18 residues. Germline-derived CDR1 and CDR2 are SGHTA and FQGNSA. The chain's CDR3 is CASSSSLLAGGRKDTQYF. The DNA for the CDR3 is TGTGCCAGCAGCTCATCTCTACTAGCGGGAGGCAGGAAGGATACGCAGTATTTT.

Note on this clonotype: Just one base apart from a much larger clone, this may be a read error. The chain has TRBV20-1 and TRBJ2-7; 9 nucleotides align to TRBD2. The CDR3 runs 13 residues. V gave up 6 bases and J gave up 4 bases; unmatched junction bases: 7. CDR1 DFQATT and CDR2 SNEGSKA come from the germline V gene (reference sequence). The CDR3 sequence: CSADFSGSYEQYF. The CDR3 region has the DNA TGCAGTGCCGACTTTAGCGGGAGTTACGAGCAGTACTTC.

This clonotype was seen at least ten times. The rearrangement joins TRBV5-6 to TRBJ1-1; unclear D gene. This CDR3 has 13 amino acids. Germline lookup yields CDR1 SGHDT and CDR2 YYEEEE. V was trimmed by 2 bases and J by 1 base, leaving 6 bases between them. The CDR3 protein is CASSFYRNTEAFF. CDR3 nucleotides: TGTGCCAGCAGCTTTTACAGGAACACTGAAGCTTTCTTT. Full variable domain (missing parts from reference TRBV5-6 and TRBJ1-1): DAGVTQSPTHLIKTRGQQVTLRCSPKSGHDTVSWYQQALGQGPQFIFQYYEEEERQRGNFPDRFSGHQFPNYSSELNVNALLLGDSALYLCASSFYRNTEAFFGQGTRLTVV.

This clonotype was found many times. The chain joins TRBV9 to TRBJ2-7, with 8 bases identical to TRBD2. Germline CDR1 reads SGDLS; CDR2 reads YYNGEE. CDR3 length: 16 amino acids. The J segment lost 5 bases and the V segment lost 4 bases, leaving 14 bases of the junction unmatched. The CDR3 DNA reads as TGTGCCAGCAGCCCAACTAGCGGCTACACCACACACGAGCAGTACTTC. Translated: CASSPTSGYTTHEQYF.

Ten or more counts support this clonotype. V usage is TRBV5-1 and J usage is TRBJ1-2; 10 bases are a match to TRBD1. After removal of 4 bases from V and 9 bases from J, the junction contained 12 bases not matched to a gene. CDR3 size: 15 residues. CDR1 is SGHRS, CDR2 YFSETQ, per germline. Here the CDR3 DNA reads TGCGCCAGCAGCCCCCGGGACAGGGGCCCGTTGAGCTACACCTTC. Encoded protein: CASSPRDRGPLSYTF.

This clonotype was picked up many times. V is TRBV5-1 and J is TRBJ1-3, with 9 bases identical to TRBD1. The CDR3 has 16 residues. Germline CDR1 and CDR2: SGHRS and YFSETQ. J was trimmed by 0 bases and V by 4 bases; bases with no gene match: 5. The CDR3 nucleotides read TGCGCCAGCAGCCCGGGACAGGGAGCCTCTGGAAACACCATATATTTT. Amino acids: CASSPGQGASGNTIYF.

This clonotype was counted ten times or more. This chain joins TRBV5-1 and TRBJ2-2; a possible D gene is TRBD2 (7 bases). V lost 6 bases and J 5 bases, leaving 14 bases between the germline ends. Germline assignment: CDR1 SGHRS and CDR2 YFSETQ. This CDR3 comprises 14 residues. This CDR3 reads CASNAGARTGELFF. The CDR3 bases are TGCGCCAGCAATGCGGGGGCGAGGACCGGGGAGCTGTTTTTT.

This clonotype was recorded many times. V is TRBV10-3 and J is TRBJ2-6; D is unclear. CDR3 size: 13 residues. Trimming shortened V by 10 bases and J by 3 bases, and 10 bases separated the two germline ends. The V gene's germline CDR1 is ENHRY and CDR2 SYGVKD. The DNA of the CDR3 is TGTGCCACACGGCAGAATGGGGCCAACGTCCTGACTTTC. Translated, it gives CATRQNGANVLTF.

This clonotype has ten or more counts. The chain employs TRBV12-3 or TRBV12-4 and TRBJ2-3, with 7 bases identical to TRBD2. This CDR3 is 13 amino acids long. The ends lost 3 bases at V and 6 bases at J; junction bases unmatched: 3. CDR3 sequence: CASSFAGGDTQYF. DNA of the CDR3: TGTGCCAGCAGTTTTGCCGGGGGGGATACGCAGTATTTT.

This clonotype was seen ten or more times. The chain couples TRBV7-2 to TRBJ2-1; D is possibly TRBD1 or TRBD2 (5 bases each). Germline CDR1 is SGHTA and CDR2 is FQGNSA. With 5 bases removed from V and 6 bases from J, the gap between germline ends came to 26 bases. This CDR3 is 18 amino acids long. CDR3: CASSPQPPGAALRNEQFF. The DNA of the CDR3 is TGTGCCAGCAGCCCCCAGCCCCCCGGGGCAGCTCTGCGCAATGAGCAGTTCTTC.

This clonotype was detected many times. The rearrangement links TRBV20-1 to TRBJ1-6, with 7 positions matching TRBD1. This CDR3 region has 15 residues. In germline, CDR1 is DFQATT, CDR2 SNEGSKA (reference sequence). Trimming took 2 bases from V and 10 from J; bases not matched to a gene: 11. The CDR3 bases are TGCAGTGCTAGAAACCGGGACAGATCTTACTCACCCCTCCACTTT. Its protein product is CSARNRDRSYSPLHF.

This clonotype was counted at least ten times. The V and J genes are TRBV7-2 and TRBJ2-5; 8 positions match TRBD2. The germline gives CDR1 SGHTA, CDR2 FQGNSA. The CDR3 covers 15 residues. V shed 1 base, J shed 5 bases, and the junction held 6 bases outside the gene matches. The CDR3 DNA reads TGTGCCAGCAGCTTAGAAGCGGGGGAGGGGGAGACCCAGTACTTC. Translation: CASSLEAGEGETQYF.

This clonotype was counted ten times or more. This chain joins TRBV20-1 and TRBJ2-5; unclear D gene. CDR3 length equals 13 residues. The V end was cut by 6 bases, the J end by 7 bases, with 18 bases between. The germline CDR1 and CDR2 sequences are DFQATT and SNEGSKA (reference sequence). DNA of the CDR3: TGCAGTGCAATTAACCCCAGCCACAGGACCCAGTACTTC. This codes for CSAINPSHRTQYF.

This clonotype was counted ten times or more. The chain carries TRBV3-1 and TRBJ2-1, with TRBD2 matching over 8 bases. V trimming: 0 bases; J trimming: 6 bases; junction bases outside the gene matches: 7. CDR1 and CDR2 (germline): LGHDT, YNNKEL (reference sequence). This CDR3 spans 16 amino acids. In DNA, the CDR3 is TGTGCCAGCAGCCAAGAAGGCCGGGAGGGCATCAATGAGCAGTTCTTC. It yields the protein CASSQEGREGINEQFF.

This clonotype has at least ten counts. The rearrangement links TRBV7-2 to TRBJ1-6; tentatively, D is TRBD1 (5 bases). The CDR3 totals 15 residues. CDR1 SGHTA and CDR2 FQGNSA come from the germline V gene. V was pared by 5 bases and J by 5 bases, with 13 bases between. The CDR3 sequence: CASSRLGQNNSPLHF. The CDR3 DNA reads TGTGCCAGCAGCCGCCTGGGGCAGAATAATTCACCCCTCCACTTT.

There are many counts of this clonotype. The chain has TRBV2 and TRBJ2-7; 10 positions agree with TRBD2. Losses at the gene ends were 4 bases for V and 6 bases for J; bases not matched to a gene: 9. Germline values: CDR1 SNHLY, CDR2 FYNNEI. The CDR3 is 15 amino acids. CDR3 in amino acids: CASSGGLAVPGEQYF. In DNA, the CDR3 is TGTGCCAGCAGTGGAGGACTAGCGGTTCCGGGCGAGCAGTACTTC.

This clonotype was observed many times. The CDR3 coding sequence is TGTGCCATCAGTGAGCCGCTCGGGACTAGCGGGATGGGAAACACAGATACGCAGTATTTT. Translation: CAISEPLGTSGMGNTDTQYF. The rearrangement links TRBV10-3 to TRBJ2-3; 13 bases line up with TRBD2. V gave up 2 bases and J gave up 2 bases; unmatched junction bases: 13. The CDR3 covers 20 residues. From germline, CDR1 is ENHRY and CDR2 SYGVKD.

Many counts were recorded for this clonotype. This chain connects TRBV5-4 to TRBJ2-2; D is uncertain. Trimming pared 4 bases from V and 4 bases from J, leaving 8 bases between. The CDR3 runs to 13 residues. From germline, CDR1 is SGHNT and CDR2 YYREEE (reference sequence). The CDR3 region is CASSAILTGELFF. The CDR3 DNA follows: TGTGCCAGCAGCGCGATTCTCACCGGGGAGCTGTTTTTT.

The chain carries TRBV18 and TRBJ2-1; D gene ambiguous. CDR1 and CDR2 (germline): KGHSH, LQKENI. This CDR3 region has 16 residues. Trimming pared 1 base from V and 1 base from J, leaving 11 bases between. The CDR3 DNA follows: TGTGCCAGCTCACCACACTCGGACGGTTCCTACAATGAGCAGTTCTTC. Translated, it gives CASSPHSDGSYNEQFF.

Many counts were recorded for this clonotype. This chain uses TRBV15 with TRBJ2-5, with TRBD2 matching over 9 bases. Trimming cost V 4 bases and J 0 bases; bases outside gene matches: 3. Germline CDR1 reads LNHNV; CDR2 reads YYDKDF (reference sequence). The CDR3 has 15 residues. The CDR3 is CATSISGSNQETQYF. The CDR3 coding sequence is TGTGCCACCAGCATTAGCGGGAGCAACCAAGAGACCCAGTACTTC.

This chain links TRBV7-9 with TRBJ1-1, with 7 bases lining up with TRBD1. Trimming took 9 bases from V and 3 from J; bases not matched to a gene: 7. Germline CDR1 reads SEHNR; CDR2 reads FQNEAQ (reference sequence). This CDR3 contains 13 residues. The chain's CDR3 is CASRDRQDTEAFF. In DNA form, the CDR3 reads TGTGCCAGTCGGGACAGACAGGACACTGAAGCTTTCTTT. Full variable domain (outside the CDR3, taken from reference TRBV7-9 and TRBJ1-1): DTGVSQNPRHKITKRGQNVTFRCDPISEHNRLYWYRQTLGQGPEFLTYFQNEAQLEKSRLLSDRFSAERPKGSFSTLEIQRTEQGDSAMYLCASRDRQDTEAFFGQGTRLTVV.

This clonotype was seen at least ten times. This rearrangement joins TRBV5-1 to TRBJ2-7; the D gene is possibly TRBD1 (6 bases). Trimming cost V 4 bases and J 7 bases, with 30 bases left between them. Germline CDR1 is SGHRS and CDR2 is YFSETQ. This CDR3 has 18 residues. CDR3 nucleotides: TGCGCCAGCAGCCCCAAGCCCCCATCGACAGGATTACAGGGTGAGCAGTACGTC. Protein: CASSPKPPSTGLQGEQYV.

This clonotype has a count of ten or more. V usage is TRBV7-2 and J usage is TRBJ2-1; D gene unclear. Germline CDR1 SGHTA, CDR2 FQGNSA. V was cut by 4 bases and J by 7 bases, with 5 bases left in between. The CDR3 loop spans 11 amino acids. The DNA of the CDR3 is TGTGCCAGCAGCTCCGGGAATGAGCAGTTCTTC. Amino acid sequence: CASSSGNEQFF.

This clonotype was observed at least ten times. The chain links TRBV6-5 to TRBJ2-7, with a possible D match to TRBD1 (6 bases). Looked up from germline, CDR1 is MNHEY and CDR2 is SVGAGI. V lost 2 bases and J lost 0, with 8 bases in between. The CDR3 extends over 14 amino acids. DNA of the CDR3: TGTGCCAGCAGTTACGGACAGAGCTCCTACGAGCAGTACTTC. Protein sequence: CASSYGQSSYEQYF.

This clonotype showed up many times. V gene TRBV20-1 combines with J gene TRBJ2-1, with D unclear. Germline V CDR1 and CDR2: DFQATT, SNEGSKA (reference sequence). V shed 6 bases and J shed 7 bases, with 13 bases lying between them. CDR3 length: 12 residues. CDR3 sequence reads: CSANLYGNEQFF. The CDR3 nucleotides are TGCAGTGCCAACCTATACGGAAATGAGCAGTTCTTC.

This clonotype was counted ten times or more. This chain connects TRBV12-3 or TRBV12-4 to TRBJ1-1; possibly TRBD1 for D (5 bases). This CDR3 is built from 15 residues. V lost 3 bases and J lost 0, with 11 bases in between. The CDR3 loop is CASSFDRYMNTEAFF. In nucleotides, the CDR3 is TGTGCCAGCAGTTTCGACAGATATATGAACACTGAAGCTTTCTTT.

This clonotype was observed at least ten times. This chain connects TRBV12-3 or TRBV12-4 to TRBJ1-6; TRBD1 matches 7 bases. Trimming removed 4 bases from V and 6 bases from J; junction bases left unmatched: 6. This CDR3 region has 15 residues. The CDR3 region is CASSSQGFSNSPLHF. CDR3 sequence (DNA): TGTGCCAGCAGTTCACAGGGGTTTAGTAATTCACCCCTCCACTTT.

Many counts were recorded for this clonotype. This chain uses TRBV7-2 with TRBJ2-3; D is uncertain. CDR1 and CDR2 (germline): SGHTA, FQGNSA. Deletions cut 5 bases from V and 4 bases from J, with 19 bases between. This CDR3 comprises 16 residues. CDR3 nucleotides: TGTGCCAGCAGCCCCGCACCGCGGCGGATAGCAGATACGCAGTATTTT. Protein: CASSPAPRRIADTQYF.

This rearrangement joins TRBV16 to TRBJ1-1; D is unclear. The germline V gene encodes CDR1 KGHSY and CDR2 FQNENV. The CDR3 consists of 14 residues. V gave up 0 bases and J gave up 4 bases, with 9 bases separating them. Here the CDR3 reads CASSQSEGITEAFF. CDR3 bases: TGTGCCAGCAGCCAATCGGAAGGGATCACTGAAGCTTTCTTT. Drawing the rest from reference TRBV16 and TRBJ1-1, the complete variable domain is GEEVAQTPKHLVRGEGQKAKLYCAPIKGHSYVFWYQQVLKNEFKFLISFQNENVFDETGMPKERFSAKCLPNSPCSLEIQATKLEDSAVYFCASSQSEGITEAFFGQGTRLTVV.

This clonotype was counted many times. The chain is built from TRBV5-1 and TRBJ2-5, with D perhaps matching TRBD1 or TRBD2 (6 bases each). With 6 bases removed from V and 1 base from J, the gap between germline ends came to 13 bases. This CDR3 has 14 amino acids. Looked up from germline, CDR1 is SGHRS and CDR2 is YFSETQ. This CDR3 is CASNIGGGQETQYF. CDR3 coding DNA: TGCGCCAGCAATATAGGGGGAGGCCAAGAGACCCAGTACTTC.

This clonotype has ten or more counts. The rearrangement links TRBV7-2 to TRBJ2-1; D is possibly TRBD1 (6 bases). V dropped 4 bases and J dropped 8 bases, with 21 bases sitting between them. The CDR3 totals 16 residues. From germline, CDR1 is SGHTA and CDR2 FQGNSA. DNA for the CDR3: TGTGCCAGCAGCTCCCGTCCAAGGACAGAGACTTATGAGCAGTTCTTC. Translated, it gives CASSSRPRTETYEQFF.